The following is a T cell receptor beta chain sequence with its context. CDR1 is SQVTM and CDR2 is ANQGSEA in the germline V gene. J gave up 1 base and V 3 bases, and 2 bases lay outside the gene matches. The CDR3 extends over 13 amino acids. Time point reported: peripheral blood 6 weeks after treatment start. The repertoire was sequenced with immunoSEQ multiplex PCR; TCRdb's copy has only in-frame clones and lacks some. Among 40,000 to 55,000 clones, 88% were seen once, and the ten largest hold 2% to 3%. This specimen comes from a study of PD-L1 blockade in urothelial cancer. At the level of the study: In terms of prior chemotherapy, patients had received 0 to 3 regimens.

This chain connects TRBV29-1 to TRBJ1-2; 7 nucleotides line up with TRBD1. The sequence derives from a man between 60 and 75 years old with urothelial cancer. Sequences were derived from PBMCs, sampled around atezolizumab (anti-PD-L1) treatment. The CDR3 reads CSVEGTVNYGYTF. CDR3 bases: TGCAGCGTTGAGGGGACAGTTAACTATGGCTACACCTTC.